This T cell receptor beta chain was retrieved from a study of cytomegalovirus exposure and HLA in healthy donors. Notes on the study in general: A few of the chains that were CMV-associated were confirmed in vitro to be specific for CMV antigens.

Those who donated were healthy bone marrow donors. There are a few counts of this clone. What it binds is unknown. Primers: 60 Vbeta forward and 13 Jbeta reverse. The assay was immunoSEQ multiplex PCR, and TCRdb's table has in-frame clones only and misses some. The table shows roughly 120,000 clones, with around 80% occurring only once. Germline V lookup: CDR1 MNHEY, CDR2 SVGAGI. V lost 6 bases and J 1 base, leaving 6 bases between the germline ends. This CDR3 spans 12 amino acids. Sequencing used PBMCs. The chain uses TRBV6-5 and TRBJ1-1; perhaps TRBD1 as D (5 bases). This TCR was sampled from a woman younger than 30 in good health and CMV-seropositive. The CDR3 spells CASRTENTEAFF. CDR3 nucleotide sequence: TGTGCCAGCAGGACAGAGAACACTGAAGCTTTCTTT.